The 15 T cell receptor beta chains reported below all come from one sample, sequenced in a study of blood T cell repertoires in COVID-19. The table came from immunoSEQ multiplex PCR; TCRdb's copy has only in-frame clones and leaves some out. The sample yields some 82,000 clones, around 86% seen once. Material for sequencing was peripheral blood. The receptors were gathered from an elderly man with acute or convalescent COVID-19.

The CDR3 nucleotides are TGTGCCAGCAGTTTCGGACAGGGCCTGCCTTTCTTT. It specifies CASSFGQGLPFF. The rearrangement joins TRBV6-5 to TRBJ1-1, with 8 bases fitting TRBD1. The CDR3 runs to 12 residues. Germline CDR1 and CDR2: MNHEY and SVGAGI. V lost 4 bases and J lost 12; bases outside the gene matches: 7.

The chain is built from TRBV6-4 and TRBJ1-1; D is unresolved. This CDR3 spans 13 amino acids. V lost 5 bases and J 1 base, leaving 8 bases between the germline ends. Germline CDR1 reads MRHNA; CDR2 reads SNTAGT. CDR3: CASSLQENTEAFF. The DNA for the CDR3 is TGTGCCAGCAGTCTGCAGGAGAACACTGAAGCTTTCTTT.

CDR3 DNA: TGTGCCAGCAAGACGACTAGCCGATCCTACGAGCAGTACTTC. This gives the protein CASKTTSRSYEQYF. The chain joins TRBV2 to TRBJ2-7; 7 nucleotides align to TRBD2. The CDR3 totals 14 residues. Trimming took 7 bases from V and 1 from J; bases not matched to a gene: 7. Germline loops: CDR1 SNHLY, CDR2 FYNNEI.

Note on this clone: This clone may be a read error of a much larger clone one base away. V is TRBV11-2 and J is TRBJ1-1; TRBD1 aligns across 7 bases. The CDR3 sequence is 14 residues long. Trimming cost V 3 bases and J 1 base; bases outside gene matches: 2. The germline V gene has CDR1 SGHAT and CDR2 FQNNGV. As DNA, the CDR3 is TGTGCCAGCAGCTTGGGACAGTCGAACACTGAAGCTTTCTTT. This sequence encodes CASSLGQSNTEAFF. Supplemented by reference TRBV11-2 and TRBJ1-1, the full variable domain reads EAGVAQSPRYKIIEKRQSVAFWCNPISGHATLYWYQQILGQGPKLLIQFQNNGVVDDSQLPKDRFSAERLKGVDSTLKIQPAKLEDSAVYLCASSLGQSNTEAFFGQGTRLTVV.

The chain recombines TRBV7-8 with TRBJ2-2, with D uncertain. The ends were cut back, 2 bases at V and 1 base at J, with 8 bases in the middle. The CDR3 length is 15 residues. Germline V gene data show CDR1 as SGHVS and CDR2 as FQNEAQ. The CDR3 DNA reads as TGTGCCAGCAGCTTACGAGACTTGAACACCGGGGAGCTGTTTTTT. This sequence encodes CASSLRDLNTGELFF.

The V call is TRBV7-2, the J call TRBJ2-2; TRBD1 aligns across 7 bases. Germline values: CDR1 SGHTA, CDR2 FQGNSA. The CDR3 covers 13 residues. V trimming: 4 bases; J trimming: 6 bases; junction bases outside the gene matches: 2. The CDR3 protein is CASSSQGSGELFF. CDR3 coding DNA: TGTGCCAGCAGCTCACAGGGGTCCGGGGAGCTGTTTTTT.

The chain combines TRBV5-4 with TRBJ1-1, with D maybe TRBD1 (6 bases). This CDR3 is 14 amino acids long. The germline CDR1 and CDR2 sequences are SGHNT and YYREEE (reference sequence). The ends were cut back, 3 bases at V and 3 bases at J, with 12 bases in the middle. The CDR3 DNA is TGTGCCAGCAGCTCAAGCGGGGGGCACACTGAAGCTTTCTTT. It codes for CASSSSGGHTEAFF.

This chain links TRBV19 with TRBJ1-2; 7 nucleotides agree with TRBD1. V lost 6 bases, J lost 6 bases, and 16 bases stayed unmatched. The CDR3 totals 16 residues. Germline lookup yields CDR1 LNHDA and CDR2 SQIVND (reference sequence). Here the CDR3 reads CASRPPGTVGKNGYTF. The CDR3 bases are TGTGCCAGTAGACCACCTGGGACAGTAGGGAAAAATGGCTACACCTTC.

This chain connects TRBV6-6 to TRBJ2-6, with TRBD1 matching over 7 bases. The germline V gene encodes CDR1 MNHNY and CDR2 SVGAGI (reference sequence). V lost 0 bases, J lost 2 bases, and 1 base stayed unmatched. This CDR3 is 16 amino acids long. The CDR3 region is CASSYSGTAGANVLTF. DNA for the CDR3: TGTGCCAGCAGTTACTCAGGGACAGCTGGGGCCAACGTCCTGACTTTC.

In nucleotides, the CDR3 is TGTGCCAGCAGTTCGACTAGCGGTGAGCAGTTCTTC. Its translation is CASSSTSGEQFF. V is TRBV12-3 or TRBV12-4 and J is TRBJ2-1; 9 bases line up with TRBD2. The CDR3 covers 12 residues. The V segment lost 4 bases and the J segment 9 bases; nucleotides outside the gene matches: 1.

Here the CDR3 reads CASRSLTGNTGELFF. CDR3 nucleotide sequence: TGTGCCAGCAGGTCCTTGACAGGAAACACCGGGGAGCTGTTTTTT. V usage is TRBV7-9 and J usage is TRBJ2-2, with D possibly being TRBD1 (6 bases). The CDR3 extends over 15 amino acids. CDR1 is SEHNR and CDR2 is FQNEAQ in the germline V gene (reference sequence). V lost 6 bases, J lost 2 bases, and 13 bases lay in between. Complete variable domain (other parts from reference TRBV7-9 and TRBJ2-2): DTGVSQNPRHKITKRGQNVTFRCDPISEHNRLYWYRQTLGQGPEFLTYFQNEAQLEKSRLLSDRFSAERPKGSFSTLEIQRTEQGDSAMYLCASRSLTGNTGELFFGEGSRLTVL.

The rearrangement uses TRBV18 and TRBJ2-7; 9 bases map to TRBD1. The V gene's germline CDR1 is KGHSH and CDR2 LQKENI. The CDR3 has 13 amino acids. Trimming removed 6 bases from V and 2 bases from J; junction bases left unmatched: 2. The CDR3, as DNA: TGTGCCAGCTCGCGACAGGGGGCCTACGAGCAGTACTTC. This codes for CASSRQGAYEQYF.

This clone was recorded a few times. This chain uses TRBV3-1 (or the pseudogene TRBV3-2) with TRBJ2-7; 10 positions agree with TRBD2. CDR1 and CDR2 (germline): LGHDT, YNNKEL (reference sequence). The trim removed 7 bases at V and 7 bases at J, leaving 7 bases unmatched. The CDR3 is 13 amino acids. This CDR3 reads CASKSSGSGEQYF. CDR3 nucleotide sequence: TGTGCCAGCAAGTCTAGCGGGAGTGGGGAGCAGTACTTC.

The chain uses TRBV5-6 and TRBJ2-3, with TRBD1 matching over 11 bases. The CDR3 sequence is 16 residues long. Germline CDR1 SGHDT, CDR2 YYEEEE. V was pared by 2 bases and J by 5 bases, with 7 bases of the junction left unmatched. The CDR3 is CASSFGTGGIGDTQYF. CDR3 bases: TGTGCCAGCAGCTTTGGGACAGGGGGTATTGGAGATACGCAGTATTTT.

In its sample, this clone ranks as medium-sized. The chain is built from TRBV5-1 and TRBJ2-1; 12 bases agree with TRBD2. The CDR3 covers 16 residues. Per the germline V gene, CDR1 is SGHRS and CDR2 is YFSETQ. Trimming took 4 bases from V and 4 from J; bases not matched to a gene: 6. This CDR3 is CASSRLAGDGYNEQFF. The DNA of the CDR3 is TGCGCCAGCAGCCGACTAGCGGGAGATGGATACAATGAGCAGTTCTTC.